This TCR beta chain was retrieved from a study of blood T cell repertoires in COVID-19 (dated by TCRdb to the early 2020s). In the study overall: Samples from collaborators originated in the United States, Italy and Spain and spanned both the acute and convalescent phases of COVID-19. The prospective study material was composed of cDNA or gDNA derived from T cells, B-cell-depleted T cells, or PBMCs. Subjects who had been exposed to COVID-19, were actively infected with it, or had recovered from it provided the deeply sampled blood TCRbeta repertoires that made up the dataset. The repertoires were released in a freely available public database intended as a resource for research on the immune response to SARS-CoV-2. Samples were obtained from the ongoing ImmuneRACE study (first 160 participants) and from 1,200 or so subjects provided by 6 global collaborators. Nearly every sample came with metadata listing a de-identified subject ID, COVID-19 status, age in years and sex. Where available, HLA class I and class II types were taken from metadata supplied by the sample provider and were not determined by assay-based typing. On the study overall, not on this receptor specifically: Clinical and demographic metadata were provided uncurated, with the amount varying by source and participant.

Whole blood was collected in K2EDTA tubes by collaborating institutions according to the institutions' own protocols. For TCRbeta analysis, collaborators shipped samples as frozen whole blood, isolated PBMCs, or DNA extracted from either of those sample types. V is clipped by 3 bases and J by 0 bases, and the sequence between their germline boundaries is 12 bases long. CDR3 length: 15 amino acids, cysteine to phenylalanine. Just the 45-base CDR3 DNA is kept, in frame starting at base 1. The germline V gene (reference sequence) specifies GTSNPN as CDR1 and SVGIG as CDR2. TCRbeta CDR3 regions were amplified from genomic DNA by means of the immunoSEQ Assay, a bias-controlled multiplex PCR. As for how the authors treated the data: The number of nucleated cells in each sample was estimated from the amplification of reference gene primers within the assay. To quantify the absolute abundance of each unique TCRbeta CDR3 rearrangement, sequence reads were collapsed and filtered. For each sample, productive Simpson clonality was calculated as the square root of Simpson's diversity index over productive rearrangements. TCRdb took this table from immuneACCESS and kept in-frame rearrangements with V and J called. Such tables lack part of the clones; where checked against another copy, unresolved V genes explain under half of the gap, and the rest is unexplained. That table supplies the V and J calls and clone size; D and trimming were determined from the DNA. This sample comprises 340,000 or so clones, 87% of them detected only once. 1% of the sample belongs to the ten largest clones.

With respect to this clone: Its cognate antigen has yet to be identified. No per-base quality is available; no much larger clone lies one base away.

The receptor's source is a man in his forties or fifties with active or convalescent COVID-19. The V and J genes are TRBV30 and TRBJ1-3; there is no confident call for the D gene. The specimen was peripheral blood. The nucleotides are TGTGCCTGGAGACGTGGCGGATACTCTGGAAACACCATATATTTT. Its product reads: CAWRRGGYSGNTIYF.